Listed below are T cell receptor beta chains from one sample, sequenced in a study of blood T cell repertoires in COVID-19. Produced via immunoSEQ multiplex PCR; TCRdb's table is partial and in-frame only. The data contain under 200,000 clones, 80% to 85% of them singletons. The sample was peripheral blood. These receptors came from a woman over 75 with active or convalescent COVID-19. Each CDR3 is given with its conserved first and last residue. D genes are given only for firm matches. Size tells how often a clone was seen (once, few, many) or the class of an expanded clone, and some rows leave it out.

CDR3 length: 15; D gene: TRBD1; J gene: TRBJ1-4; clone size: -; V gene: TRBV18; CDR3 DNA: TGTGCCAGCTCGCCAACCGGGACAGGGGATGAAAAACTGTTTTTT; CDR3 protein: CASSPTGTGDEKLFF
CDR3 length: 15; D gene: -; J gene: TRBJ2-1; clone size: -; V gene: TRBV7-9; CDR3 DNA: TGTGCCAGCAGCCCTGGGCGCGAGCCCTACAATGAGCAGTTCTTC; CDR3 protein: CASSPGREPYNEQFF
CDR3 length: 14; D gene: TRBD1; J gene: TRBJ1-2; clone size: -; V gene: TRBV18; CDR3 DNA: TGTGCCAGCTCACCCGGACAGGGGGCCTATGGCTACACCTTC; CDR3 protein: CASSPGQGAYGYTF
CDR3 length: 14; D gene: TRBD1; J gene: TRBJ1-1; clone size: -; V gene: TRBV7-6; CDR3 DNA: TGTGCCAGCAGCTTAGCGCCAGGGGGCACTGAAGCTTTCTTT; CDR3 protein: CASSLAPGGTEAFF
CDR3 length: 13; D gene: -; J gene: TRBJ1-4; clone size: few; V gene: TRBV18; CDR3 DNA: TGTGCCAGCTCAGACGGGGTACGGGAAAAACTGTTTTTT; CDR3 protein: CASSDGVREKLFF
CDR3 length: 14; D gene: TRBD1; J gene: TRBJ1-1; clone size: -; V gene: TRBV7-2; CDR3 DNA: TGTGCCAGCAGCCAGGGACAGGGAGGCACTGAAGCTTTCTTT; CDR3 protein: CASSQGQGGTEAFF
CDR3 length: 11; D gene: TRBD1; J gene: TRBJ1-2; clone size: -; V gene: TRBV2; CDR3 DNA: TGTGCCAGCACAGGGGGCTATGGCTACACCTTC; CDR3 protein: CASTGGYGYTF
CDR3 length: 17; D gene: -; J gene: TRBJ2-3; clone size: -; V gene: TRBV7-9; CDR3 DNA: TGTGCCAGCAGCCAGGCCCTACCGCGACCACTCACAGATACGCAGTATTTT; CDR3 protein: CASSQALPRPLTDTQYF
CDR3 length: 13; D gene: -; J gene: TRBJ1-4; clone size: -; V gene: TRBV7-9; CDR3 DNA: TGTGCCAGCAGCTTAGCCAATAATGAAAAACTGTTTTTT; CDR3 protein: CASSLANNEKLFF
CDR3 length: 16; D gene: -; J gene: TRBJ1-2; clone size: -; V gene: TRBV21-1; CDR3 DNA: TGTGCCAGCTCACCAATCGTTCAGGGGGCGGGCTATGGCTACACCTTC; CDR3 protein: CASSPIVQGAGYGYTF
CDR3 length: 14; D gene: TRBD1; J gene: TRBJ1-1; clone size: -; V gene: TRBV12-5; CDR3 DNA: TGTGCTAGTGGTTTCCAGGGGGTGGGCTCTGAAGCTTTCTTT; CDR3 protein: CASGFQGVGSEAFF
CDR3 length: 15; D gene: -; J gene: TRBJ1-2; clone size: -; V gene: TRBV5-1; CDR3 DNA: TGCGCCAGCAGCTTGGGAGCGGACGGGAACTATGGCTACACCTTC; CDR3 protein: CASSLGADGNYGYTF
CDR3 length: 16; D gene: TRBD1; J gene: TRBJ1-6; clone size: -; V gene: TRBV19; CDR3 DNA: TGTGCCAGTAGTCCAGGACAGGGATCATTTAATTCACCCCTCCACTTT; CDR3 protein: CASSPGQGSFNSPLHF
CDR3 length: 13; D gene: -; J gene: TRBJ1-1; clone size: -; V gene: TRBV10-3; CDR3 DNA: TGTGCCATCAGTTCTACTTCGAGCACTGAAGCTTTCTTT; CDR3 protein: CAISSTSSTEAFF
CDR3 length: 13; D gene: -; J gene: TRBJ1-3; clone size: -; V gene: TRBV5-1; CDR3 DNA: TGCGCCAGCAGCTTGGGGCTCGGAAACACCATATATTTT; CDR3 protein: CASSLGLGNTIYF
CDR3 length: 15; D gene: TRBD1; J gene: TRBJ1-5; clone size: -; V gene: TRBV6-2/TRBV6-3; CDR3 DNA: TGTGCCAGCAGCCATGGACAGGGTCGTTGGCAGCCCCAGCATTTT; CDR3 protein: CASSHGQGRWQPQHF
CDR3 length: 16; D gene: TRBD1; J gene: TRBJ1-6; clone size: -; V gene: TRBV15; CDR3 DNA: TGTGCCACCCTTGGGACAGGGAGCTCCTATAATTCACCCCTCCACTTT; CDR3 protein: CATLGTGSSYNSPLHF
CDR3 length: 15; D gene: TRBD1; J gene: TRBJ1-2; clone size: -; V gene: TRBV7-8; CDR3 DNA: TGTGCCAGCAGCCAGGGACAGGGGTCCCTCCGGGGCTACACCTTC; CDR3 protein: CASSQGQGSLRGYTF
CDR3 length: 15; D gene: -; J gene: TRBJ1-5; clone size: once; V gene: TRBV6-5; CDR3 DNA: TGTGCCACCATTAACACAGGGATTTCAGTTCAGCCCCAGCATTTT; CDR3 protein: CATINTGISVQPQHF
CDR3 length: 15; D gene: -; J gene: TRBJ1-6; clone size: -; V gene: TRBV19; CDR3 DNA: TGTGCCAGCCCCAATGGGCAGGGGCGTGGATCACCCCTCCACTTT; CDR3 protein: CASPNGQGRGSPLHF
CDR3 length: 15; D gene: TRBD1; J gene: TRBJ1-1; clone size: few; V gene: TRBV4-2; CDR3 DNA: TGTGCCAGCAGCCATGTGGGACAGGGAAAAACTGAAGCTTTCTTT; CDR3 protein: CASSHVGQGKTEAFF
CDR3 length: 13; D gene: TRBD1; J gene: TRBJ1-1; clone size: once; V gene: TRBV11-3; CDR3 DNA: TGTGCCAGCAGATCCCAACAGGGGACTGAAGCTTTCTTT; CDR3 protein: CASRSQQGTEAFF
CDR3 length: 12; D gene: -; J gene: TRBJ1-2; clone size: -; V gene: TRBV25-1; CDR3 DNA: TGTGCCAGCAGATTGACAGGCTATGGCTACACCTTC; CDR3 protein: CASRLTGYGYTF
CDR3 length: 15; D gene: TRBD2; J gene: TRBJ2-3; clone size: -; V gene: TRBV5-6; CDR3 DNA: TGTGCCAGCAGCGCCGGGACTAGCGTTACAGATACGCAGTATTTT; CDR3 protein: CASSAGTSVTDTQYF
CDR3 length: 13; D gene: -; J gene: TRBJ1-1; clone size: -; V gene: TRBV6-5; CDR3 DNA: TGTGCCAGCACCCAAGGCAGGGAAACTGAAGCTTTCTTT; CDR3 protein: CASTQGRETEAFF
CDR3 length: 17; D gene: TRBD1; J gene: TRBJ2-5; clone size: -; V gene: TRBV4-3; CDR3 DNA: TGCGCCAGCAGCCAAGACCCGTGGACAGGGGGAGCAGAGACCCAGTACTTC; CDR3 protein: CASSQDPWTGGAETQYF
CDR3 length: 15; D gene: -; J gene: TRBJ2-2; clone size: -; V gene: TRBV5-1; CDR3 DNA: TGCGCCAGCAGCCCTGATCCGAACGGGGCCGGGGAGCTGTTTTTT; CDR3 protein: CASSPDPNGAGELFF
CDR3 length: 17; D gene: TRBD1; J gene: TRBJ1-6; clone size: once; V gene: TRBV7-9; CDR3 DNA: TGTGCCAGCAGCTTTCCGACAGGGAGCTCCTATAATTCACCCCTCCACTTT; CDR3 protein: CASSFPTGSSYNSPLHF
CDR3 length: 11; D gene: -; J gene: TRBJ2-2; clone size: -; V gene: TRBV30; CDR3 DNA: TGTGCCTGGAGTCAGATCGGGGAGCTGTTTTTT; CDR3 protein: CAWSQIGELFF
CDR3 length: 13; D gene: TRBD1; J gene: TRBJ1-2; clone size: -; V gene: TRBV7-9; CDR3 DNA: TGTGCCAGCAGCCTGACAGGGCCCTATGGCTACACCTTC; CDR3 protein: CASSLTGPYGYTF
CDR3 length: 13; D gene: TRBD2; J gene: TRBJ2-7; clone size: -; V gene: TRBV6-5; CDR3 DNA: TGTGCCAGCCCCGCTAGCGGGGGTAACGAGCAGTACTTC; CDR3 protein: CASPASGGNEQYF
CDR3 length: 18; D gene: TRBD2; J gene: TRBJ2-1; clone size: -; V gene: TRBV7-2; CDR3 DNA: TGTGCCAGCAGCTTTGACCCCCCGGGACTAGCGGACTACAATGAGCAGTTCTTC; CDR3 protein: CASSFDPPGLADYNEQFF
CDR3 length: 13; D gene: -; J gene: TRBJ1-5; clone size: -; V gene: TRBV7-2; CDR3 DNA: TGTGCCAGCAGCTCAACACAGGGCCAGCCCCAGCATTTT; CDR3 protein: CASSSTQGQPQHF
CDR3 length: 15; D gene: -; J gene: TRBJ1-5; clone size: -; V gene: TRBV4-3; CDR3 DNA: TGCGCCAGCAGCCAAGAGGACAGCCCCTATCAGCCCCAGCATTTT; CDR3 protein: CASSQEDSPYQPQHF
CDR3 length: 14; D gene: -; J gene: TRBJ1-1; clone size: -; V gene: TRBV7-6; CDR3 DNA: TGTGCCAGCACCGCAATACCTCAGGGCACTGAAGCTTTCTTT; CDR3 protein: CASTAIPQGTEAFF
CDR3 length: 14; D gene: -; J gene: TRBJ1-6; clone size: -; V gene: TRBV5-1; CDR3 DNA: TGCGCCAGCAGCTTGGACAGGGAGGGAACACCCCTCCACTTT; CDR3 protein: CASSLDREGTPLHF
CDR3 length: 15; D gene: -; J gene: TRBJ2-2; clone size: once; V gene: TRBV2; CDR3 DNA: TGTGCCAGCGCCCCTAGCCGGGCCACCGGCGGGGAGCTGTTTTTT; CDR3 protein: CASAPSRATGGELFF